A selection of T cell receptor beta chains follows, all from one sample in a study of T cell changes during pregnancy in multiple sclerosis. Some clones are missing from TCRdb's copy, which holds only in-frame ones; the method was immunoSEQ multiplex PCR. The repertoire consists of under 120,000 clones, with just over 90% occurring once and the leading ten covering about 3.5%. The sequencing used peripheral blood, collected after pregnancy. The source of these receptors is a female donor with multiple sclerosis, enrolled in a pregnancy study. CDR3s include the opening cysteine and the closing phenylalanine or tryptophan.

TRBV7-8	TRBJ2-1	CASSPLNGADNEQFF
TRBV6-5	TRBJ2-3	CASRPARGPGTQYF
TRBV7-3	TRBJ1-2	CASSLLGTGYGYTF
TRBV6-5	TRBJ2-7	CASSGTGGYEQYF
TRBV5-1	TRBJ1-6	CASSITGFRPNSPLHF
TRBV11-2	TRBJ1-5	CASSLDPGGDNQPQHF
TRBV4-1	TRBJ1-1	CASSQAPGGMNTEAFF
TRBV10-2	TRBJ1-3	CASSEGSSGNTIYF
TRBV9	TRBJ2-1	CASSVDPSGGRNEQFF
TRBV7-3	TRBJ2-1	CASRPDSTGVNEQFF
TRBV9	TRBJ1-6	CASSEGGQRNSPLHF